One and the same sample provided the 3 T cell receptor beta chains below, sequenced in a study of blood T cell repertoires in COVID-19. Repertoires were generated with immunoSEQ multiplex PCR, while TCRdb's copy carries only in-frame clones and drops some. The data show roughly 200,000 clones, 90% seen once. Sequenced material: peripheral blood. The receptors derive from a man in his fifties or sixties with acute or convalescent COVID-19.

V is TRBV6-5 and J is TRBJ2-7, with TRBD1 as a possible D gene (6 bases). Germline V gives CDR1 MNHEY, CDR2 SVGAGI. Between the trimmed V and J ends, which lost 2 bases and 5 bases, there was a span of 13 bases. The CDR3 loop spans 14 amino acids. CDR3 region: CASSYQRQDHEQYF. CDR3 bases: TGTGCCAGCAGTTACCAAAGACAGGACCACGAGCAGTACTTC.

The chain recombines TRBV5-6 with TRBJ2-7; a weak D match, TRBD2 (5 bases). Trimming stripped 0 bases from V and 0 bases from J, with 7 bases between. Germline CDR1 is SGHDT and CDR2 is YYEEEE. CDR3 length: 14 residues. The CDR3 sequence: CASSLVGSSYEQYF. The CDR3 DNA reads as TGTGCCAGCAGCTTGGTTGGGAGCTCCTACGAGCAGTACTTC.

This clone was detected once. The chain has TRBV29-1 and TRBJ2-7, with TRBD2 as a possible D gene (6 bases). The CDR3 sequence is 14 residues long. Between the trimmed V and J ends, which lost 3 bases and 7 bases, there was a span of 19 bases. Germline V CDR1 and CDR2: SQVTM, ANQGSEA. The DNA for the CDR3 is TGCAGCGTTGAGACCCAGGGCGGGATGAGTGAGCAGTACTTC. Translated, it gives CSVETQGGMSEQYF.